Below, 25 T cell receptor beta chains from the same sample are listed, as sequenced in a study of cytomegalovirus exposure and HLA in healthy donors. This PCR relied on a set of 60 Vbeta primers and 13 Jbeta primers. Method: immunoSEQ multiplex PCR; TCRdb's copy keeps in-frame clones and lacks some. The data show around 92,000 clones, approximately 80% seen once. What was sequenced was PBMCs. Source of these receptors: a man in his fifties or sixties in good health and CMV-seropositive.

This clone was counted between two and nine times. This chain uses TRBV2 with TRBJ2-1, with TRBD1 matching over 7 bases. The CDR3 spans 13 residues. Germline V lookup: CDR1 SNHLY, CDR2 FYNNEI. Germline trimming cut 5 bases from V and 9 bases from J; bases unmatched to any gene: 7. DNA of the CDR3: TGTGCCAGCAGTTGGACAGGCCAGGGTGAGCAGTTCTTC. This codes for CASSWTGQGEQFF.

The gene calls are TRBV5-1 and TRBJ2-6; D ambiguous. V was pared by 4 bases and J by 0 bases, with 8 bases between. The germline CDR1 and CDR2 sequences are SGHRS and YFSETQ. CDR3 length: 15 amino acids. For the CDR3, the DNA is TGCGCCAGCAGCGCAACAGCCTCTGGGGCCAACGTCCTGACTTTC. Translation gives CASSATASGANVLTF.

As DNA, the CDR3 is TGTGCCAGCAGTCCTCCTACCCCCACAGGGTACAATGAGCAGTTCTTC. This translates into CASSPPTPTGYNEQFF. V usage is TRBV27 and J usage is TRBJ2-1, with TRBD1 as a possible D gene (6 bases). Trimming pared 5 bases from V and 4 bases from J, leaving 18 bases between. Per the germline V gene, CDR1 is MNHEY and CDR2 is SMNVEV (reference sequence). The CDR3 has 16 residues.

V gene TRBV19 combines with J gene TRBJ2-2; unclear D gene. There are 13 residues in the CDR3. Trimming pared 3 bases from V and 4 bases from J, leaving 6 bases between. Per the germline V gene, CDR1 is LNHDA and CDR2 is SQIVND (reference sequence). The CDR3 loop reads CASSIDITGELFF. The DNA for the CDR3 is TGTGCCAGTAGTATCGACATCACCGGGGAGCTGTTTTTT.

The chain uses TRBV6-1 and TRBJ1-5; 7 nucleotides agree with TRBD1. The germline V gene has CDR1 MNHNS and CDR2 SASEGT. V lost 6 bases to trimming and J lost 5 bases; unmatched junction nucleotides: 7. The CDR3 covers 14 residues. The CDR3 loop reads CASRDRVSHQPQHF. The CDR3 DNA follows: TGTGCCAGCAGAGACAGGGTAAGCCATCAGCCCCAGCATTTT.

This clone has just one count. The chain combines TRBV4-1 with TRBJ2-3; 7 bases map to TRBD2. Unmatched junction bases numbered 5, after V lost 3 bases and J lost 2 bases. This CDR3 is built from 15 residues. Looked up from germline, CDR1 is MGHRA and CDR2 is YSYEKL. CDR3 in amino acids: CASSHRGGDTDTQYF. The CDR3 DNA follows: TGCGCCAGCAGCCACCGCGGGGGAGACACAGATACGCAGTATTTT.

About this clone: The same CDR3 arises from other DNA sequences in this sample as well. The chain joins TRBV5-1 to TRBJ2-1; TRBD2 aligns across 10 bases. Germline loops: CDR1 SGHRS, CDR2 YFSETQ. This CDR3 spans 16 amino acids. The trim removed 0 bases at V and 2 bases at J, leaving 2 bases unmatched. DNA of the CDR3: TGCGCCAGCAGCTTGGGGCTAGCGGGGGCCTACAATGAGCAGTTCTTC. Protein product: CASSLGLAGAYNEQFF.

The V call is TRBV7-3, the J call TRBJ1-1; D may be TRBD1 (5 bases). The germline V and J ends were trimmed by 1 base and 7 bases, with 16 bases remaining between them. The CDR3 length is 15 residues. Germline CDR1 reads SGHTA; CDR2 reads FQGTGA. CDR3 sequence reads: CASSLRRGDLGEAFF. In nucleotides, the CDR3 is TGTGCCAGCAGCTTAAGGAGGGGCGACCTTGGTGAAGCTTTCTTT.

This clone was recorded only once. This chain's CDR3 is CASSVAPQGQGASGGYTF. CDR3 in DNA: TGTGCCAGCAGCGTAGCCCCCCAGGGACAGGGAGCCTCCGGTGGCTACACCTTC. This chain joins TRBV9 and TRBJ1-2; the match to TRBD1 covers 9 bases. The V segment lost 0 bases and the J segment 7 bases; nucleotides outside the gene matches: 16. CDR1 is SGDLS and CDR2 is YYNGEE in the germline V gene. The CDR3 spans 18 residues.

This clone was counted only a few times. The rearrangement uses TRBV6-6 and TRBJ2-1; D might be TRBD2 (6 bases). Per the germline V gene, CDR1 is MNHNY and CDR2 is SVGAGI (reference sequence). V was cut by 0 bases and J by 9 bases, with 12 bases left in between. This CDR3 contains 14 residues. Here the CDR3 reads CASSYSMEGAEQFF. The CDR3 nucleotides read TGTGCCAGCAGTTACTCGATGGAGGGTGCTGAGCAGTTCTTC.

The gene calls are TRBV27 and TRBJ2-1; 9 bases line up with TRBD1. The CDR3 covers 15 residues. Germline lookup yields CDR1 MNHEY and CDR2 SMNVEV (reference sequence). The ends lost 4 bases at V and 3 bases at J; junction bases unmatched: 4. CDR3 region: CASSSGQGSYNEQFF. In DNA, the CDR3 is TGTGCCAGCAGTTCGGGACAGGGTAGCTACAATGAGCAGTTCTTC.

The CDR3 nucleotides are TGTGCCAGCTCACCATTGCCCGGTCGGGGTCGCAATCAGCCCCAGCATTTT. It yields the protein CASSPLPGRGRNQPQHF. This chain uses TRBV18 with TRBJ1-5; D remains unclear. CDR1 is KGHSH and CDR2 is LQKENI in the germline V gene. This CDR3 is built from 17 residues. V lost 2 bases, J lost 2 bases, and 16 bases lay in between.

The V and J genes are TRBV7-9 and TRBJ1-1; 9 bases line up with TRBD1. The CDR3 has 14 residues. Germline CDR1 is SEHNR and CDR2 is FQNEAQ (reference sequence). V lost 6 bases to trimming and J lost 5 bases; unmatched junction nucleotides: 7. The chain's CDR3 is CASRRDRGRTEAFF. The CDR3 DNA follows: TGTGCCAGCAGACGAGACAGGGGGAGGACTGAAGCTTTCTTT.

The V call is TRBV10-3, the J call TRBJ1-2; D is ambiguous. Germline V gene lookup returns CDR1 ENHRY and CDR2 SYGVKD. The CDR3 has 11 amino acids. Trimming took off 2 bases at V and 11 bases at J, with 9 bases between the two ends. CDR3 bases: TGTGCCATCAGTGAGCTCCTGACTTACACCTTC. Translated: CAISELLTYTF.

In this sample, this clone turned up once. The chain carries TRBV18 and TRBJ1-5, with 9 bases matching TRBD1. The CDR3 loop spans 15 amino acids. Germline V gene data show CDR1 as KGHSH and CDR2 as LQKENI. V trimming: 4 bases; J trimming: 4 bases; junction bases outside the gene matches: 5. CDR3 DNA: TGTGCCAGCTCACAAGGGACAGGGCGGAATCAGCCCCAGCATTTT. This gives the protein CASSQGTGRNQPQHF.

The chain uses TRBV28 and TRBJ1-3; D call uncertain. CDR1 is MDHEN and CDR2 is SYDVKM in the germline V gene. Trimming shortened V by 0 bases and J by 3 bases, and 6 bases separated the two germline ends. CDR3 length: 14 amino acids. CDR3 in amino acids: CASSLWASGNTIYF. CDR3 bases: TGTGCCAGCAGTTTATGGGCTAGTGGAAACACCATATATTTT.

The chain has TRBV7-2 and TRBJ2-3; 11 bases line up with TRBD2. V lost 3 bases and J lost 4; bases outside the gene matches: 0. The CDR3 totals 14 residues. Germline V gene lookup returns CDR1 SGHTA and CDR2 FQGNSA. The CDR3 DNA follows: TGTGCCAGCAGCTTGGGACTAGCGGCAGATACGCAGTATTTT. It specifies CASSLGLAADTQYF. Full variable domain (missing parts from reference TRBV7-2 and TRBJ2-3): GAGVSQSPSNKVTEKGKDVELRCDPISGHTALYWYRQSLGQGLEFLIYFQGNSAPDKSGLPSDRFSAERTGGSVSTLTIQRTQQEDSAVYLCASSLGLAADTQYFGPGTRLTVL.

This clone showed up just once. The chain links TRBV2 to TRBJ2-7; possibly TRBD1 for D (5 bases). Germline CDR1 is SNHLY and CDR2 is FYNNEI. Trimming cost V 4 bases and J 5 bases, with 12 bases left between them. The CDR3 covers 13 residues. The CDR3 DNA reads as TGTGCCAGCAGTGGACAGACAGCGCACGAGCAGTACTTC. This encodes CASSGQTAHEQYF.

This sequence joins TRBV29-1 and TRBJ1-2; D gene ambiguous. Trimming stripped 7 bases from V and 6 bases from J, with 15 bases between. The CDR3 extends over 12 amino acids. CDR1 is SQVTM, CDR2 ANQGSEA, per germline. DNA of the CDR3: TGCAGCGCCCAGAGGGCACGAGATGGCTACACCTTC. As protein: CSAQRARDGYTF.

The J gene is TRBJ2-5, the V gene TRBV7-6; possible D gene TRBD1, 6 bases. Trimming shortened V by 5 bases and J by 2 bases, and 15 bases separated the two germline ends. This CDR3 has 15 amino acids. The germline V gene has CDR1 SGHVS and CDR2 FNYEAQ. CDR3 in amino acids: CASSLPPQGQETQYF. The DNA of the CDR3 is TGTGCCAGCAGCCTCCCACCACAGGGTCAAGAGACCCAGTACTTC. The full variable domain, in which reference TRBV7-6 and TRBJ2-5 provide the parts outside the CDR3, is GAGVSQSPRYKVTKRGQDVALRCDPISGHVSLYWYRQALGQGPEFLTYFNYEAQQDKSGLPNDRFSAERPEGSISTLTIQRTEQRDSAMYRCASSLPPQGQETQYFGPGTRLLVL.

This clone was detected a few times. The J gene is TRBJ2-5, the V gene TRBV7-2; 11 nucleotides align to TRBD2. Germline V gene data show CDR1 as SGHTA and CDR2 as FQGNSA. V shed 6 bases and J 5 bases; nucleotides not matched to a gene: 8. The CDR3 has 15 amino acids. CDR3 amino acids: CASRAGTSGRETQYF. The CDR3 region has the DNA TGTGCCAGCAGAGCCGGGACTAGCGGAAGGGAGACCCAGTACTTC.

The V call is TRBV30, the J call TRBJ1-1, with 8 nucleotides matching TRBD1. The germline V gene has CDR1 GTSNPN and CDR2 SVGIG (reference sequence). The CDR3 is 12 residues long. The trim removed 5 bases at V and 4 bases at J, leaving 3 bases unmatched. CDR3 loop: CAWSRGPTEAFF. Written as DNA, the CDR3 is TGTGCCTGGTCCAGGGGGCCCACTGAAGCTTTCTTT.

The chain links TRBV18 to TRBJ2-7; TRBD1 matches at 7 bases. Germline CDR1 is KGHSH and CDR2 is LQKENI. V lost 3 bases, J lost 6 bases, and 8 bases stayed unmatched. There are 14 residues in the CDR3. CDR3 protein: CASSPYTGAPEQYF. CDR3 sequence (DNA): TGTGCCAGCTCACCGTACACAGGGGCCCCCGAGCAGTACTTC.

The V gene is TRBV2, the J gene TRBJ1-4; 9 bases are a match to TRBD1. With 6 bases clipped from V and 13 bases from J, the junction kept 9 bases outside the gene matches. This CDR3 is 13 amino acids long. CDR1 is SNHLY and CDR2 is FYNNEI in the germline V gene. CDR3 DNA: TGTGCCAGCAGAGACCCCGGACAGGGGAGACTGTTTTTT. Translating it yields CASRDPGQGRLFF.

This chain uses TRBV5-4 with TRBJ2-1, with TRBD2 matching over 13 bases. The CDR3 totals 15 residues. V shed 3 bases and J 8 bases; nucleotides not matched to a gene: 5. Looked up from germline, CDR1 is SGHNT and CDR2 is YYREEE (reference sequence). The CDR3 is CASSSLAGGVDEQFF. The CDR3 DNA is TGTGCCAGCAGCTCACTAGCGGGGGGGGTGGATGAGCAGTTCTTC. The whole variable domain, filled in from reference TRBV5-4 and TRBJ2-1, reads ETGVTQSPTHLIKTRGQQVTLRCSSQSGHNTVSWYQQALGQGPQFIFQYYREEENGRGNFPPRFSGLQFPNYSSELNVNALELDDSALYLCASSSLAGGVDEQFFGPGTRLTVL.